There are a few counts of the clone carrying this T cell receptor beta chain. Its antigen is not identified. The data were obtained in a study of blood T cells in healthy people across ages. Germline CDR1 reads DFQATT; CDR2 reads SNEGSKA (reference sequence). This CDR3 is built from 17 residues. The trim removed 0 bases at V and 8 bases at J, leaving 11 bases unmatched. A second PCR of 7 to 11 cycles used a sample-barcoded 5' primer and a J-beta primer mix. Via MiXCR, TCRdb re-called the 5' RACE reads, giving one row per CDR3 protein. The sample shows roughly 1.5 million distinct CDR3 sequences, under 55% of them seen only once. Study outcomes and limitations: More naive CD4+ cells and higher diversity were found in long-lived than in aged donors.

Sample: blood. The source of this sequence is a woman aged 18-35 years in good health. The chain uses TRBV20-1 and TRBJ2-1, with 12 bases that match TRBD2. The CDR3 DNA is TGCAGTGCTAGAGATCGGCTAGCGGGAGGGGCCACATATGAGCAGTTCTTC. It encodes CSARDRLAGGATYEQFF.